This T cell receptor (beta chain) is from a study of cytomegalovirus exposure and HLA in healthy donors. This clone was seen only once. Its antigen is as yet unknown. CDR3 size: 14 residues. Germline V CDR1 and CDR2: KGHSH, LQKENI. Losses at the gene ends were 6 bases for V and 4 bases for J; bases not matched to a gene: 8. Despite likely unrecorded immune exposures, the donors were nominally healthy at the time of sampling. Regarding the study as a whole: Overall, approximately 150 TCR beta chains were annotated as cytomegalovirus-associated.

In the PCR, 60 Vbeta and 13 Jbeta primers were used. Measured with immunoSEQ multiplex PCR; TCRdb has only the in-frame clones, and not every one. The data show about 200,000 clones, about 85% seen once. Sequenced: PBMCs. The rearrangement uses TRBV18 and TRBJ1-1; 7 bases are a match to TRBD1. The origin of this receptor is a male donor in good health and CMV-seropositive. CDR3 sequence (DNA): TGTGCCAGCTCTCTCGACAGGGCGGGCACTGAAGCTTTCTTT. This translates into CASSLDRAGTEAFF.